This TCR beta chain is from a study of cytomegalovirus exposure and HLA in healthy donors. Overall study context: An earlier analysis identified 117 million unique TCR beta sequences in about 179 million T cells.

General study results and limits: V- and J-gene trimming of TCR beta was linked (in a later analysis) to a missense DCLRE1C variant. Researchers left out some V segments, among them TRBV6-2 and TRBV6-3, as indistinguishable.

Regarding this clone: Its antigen is undetermined.

The PCR ran on 60 Vbeta and 13 Jbeta primers. Profiling relied on immunoSEQ multiplex PCR, and the TCRdb table lists in-frame clones only, not all of them. The sample records about 160,000 clones, just under 80% being singletons. Germline V gene data show CDR1 as LGHNA and CDR2 as YSLEER. The CDR3 covers 16 residues. After removal of 0 bases from V and 7 bases from J, the junction contained 5 bases not matched to a gene. The gene calls are TRBV4-3 and TRBJ2-7; 14 bases map to TRBD2. The receptor was derived from a woman in her 50s in good health and CMV-seropositive. The sample was PBMCs. The CDR3 reads CASSQEGTSGSGEQYF. The CDR3 coding sequence is TGCGCCAGCAGCCAAGAAGGGACTAGCGGGAGTGGAGAGCAGTACTTC.